A single T cell receptor (beta chain) is shown here with its context. Given the absence of the conserved phenylalanine or tryptophan at the CDR3 end, a read error is likely. It is unclear where the CDR3 begins or ends on the DNA, so no DNA is shown, and the CDR3 is as TCRdb lists it. This sample stems from a study of OX40 agonist ivuxolimab in advanced cancers. Study as a whole: Intravenous ivuxolimab was administered to patients every 2 weeks at 0.01 to 10 mg/kg. Dose-escalation subjects each had hepatocellular carcinoma, melanoma, renal cell or head and neck cancer. Averaging about 60 years in age, with a range of roughly 23 to 85, the cohort was more than 75% male.

Clones were sequenced by immunoSEQ multiplex PCR, and TCRdb holds only the in-frame ones, with some missing. The sample consists of about 30,000 clones, 79% of them appearing once. The germline gives CDR1 KGHSH, CDR2 LQKENI. The CDR3 spans 11 amino acids, including both terminal residues. The source is an adult with an advanced solid tumor such as melanoma, head and neck, liver or kidney cancer. The V call is TRBV18, the J call TRBJ2-7. Specimen: CD4+ or CD8+ T cells sorted from blood, collected in a trial of the OX40 agonist ivuxolimab. CDR3 residues: CASSNRDGLGL.